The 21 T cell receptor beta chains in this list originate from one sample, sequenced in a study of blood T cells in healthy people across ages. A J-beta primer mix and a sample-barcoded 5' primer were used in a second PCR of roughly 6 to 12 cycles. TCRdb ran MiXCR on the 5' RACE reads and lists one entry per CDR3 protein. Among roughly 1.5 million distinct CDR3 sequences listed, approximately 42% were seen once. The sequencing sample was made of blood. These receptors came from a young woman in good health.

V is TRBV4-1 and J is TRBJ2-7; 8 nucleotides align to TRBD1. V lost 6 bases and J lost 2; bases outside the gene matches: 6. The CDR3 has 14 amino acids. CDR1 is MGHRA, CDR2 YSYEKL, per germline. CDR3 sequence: CASRLETGAYEQYF. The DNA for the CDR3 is TGCGCCAGCAGACTCGAGACAGGGGCCTACGAGCAGTACTTC.

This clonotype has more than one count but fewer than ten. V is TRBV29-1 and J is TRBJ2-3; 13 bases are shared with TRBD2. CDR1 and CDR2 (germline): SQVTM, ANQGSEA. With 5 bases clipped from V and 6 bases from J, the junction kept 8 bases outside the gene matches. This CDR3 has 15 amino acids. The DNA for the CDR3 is TGCAGCGTTCTTGGACTAGCGGGAGACCCGGATACGCAGTATTTT. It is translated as CSVLGLAGDPDTQYF.

CDR3 amino acids: CASSVVVGTAFF. Written as DNA, the CDR3 is TGTGCCAGCAGTGTGGTTGTAGGGACCGCTTTCTTT. The chain combines TRBV25-1 with TRBJ1-1; D is perhaps TRBD1 (5 bases). Looked up from germline, CDR1 is MGHDK and CDR2 is SYGVNS. This CDR3 is built from 12 residues. Between the trimmed V and J ends, which lost 4 bases and 11 bases, there was a span of 14 bases. Looking up the rest from reference TRBV25-1 and TRBJ1-1 gives the full variable domain: EADIYQTPRYLVIGTGKKITLECSQTMGHDKMYWYQQDPGMELHLIHYSYGVNSTEKGDLSSESTVSRIRTEHFPLTLESARPSHTSQYLCASSVVVGTAFFGQGTRLTVV.

The CDR3 protein is CSAADHRKQETQYF. DNA for the CDR3: TGCAGTGCAGCCGACCACAGAAAACAAGAGACCCAGTACTTC. V usage is TRBV20-1 and J usage is TRBJ2-5; unclear D gene. This CDR3 contains 14 residues. V was shortened by 6 bases and J by 2 bases, with 16 bases between the two germline ends. Per the germline V gene, CDR1 is DFQATT and CDR2 is SNEGSKA (reference sequence).

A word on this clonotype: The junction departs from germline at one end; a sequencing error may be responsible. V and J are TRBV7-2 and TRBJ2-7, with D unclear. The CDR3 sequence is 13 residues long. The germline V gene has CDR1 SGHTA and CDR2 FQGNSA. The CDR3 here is CASTNNRLYGQYF. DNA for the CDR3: TGTGCCAGCACTAACAACCGTCTCTACGGGCAGTACTTC.

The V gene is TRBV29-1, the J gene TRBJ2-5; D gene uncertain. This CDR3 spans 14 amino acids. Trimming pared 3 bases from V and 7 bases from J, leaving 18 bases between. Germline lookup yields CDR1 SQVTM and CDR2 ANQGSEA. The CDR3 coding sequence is TGCAGCGTTGAGCCAGATTCCGCCCCACGGACCCAGTACTTC. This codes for CSVEPDSAPRTQYF.

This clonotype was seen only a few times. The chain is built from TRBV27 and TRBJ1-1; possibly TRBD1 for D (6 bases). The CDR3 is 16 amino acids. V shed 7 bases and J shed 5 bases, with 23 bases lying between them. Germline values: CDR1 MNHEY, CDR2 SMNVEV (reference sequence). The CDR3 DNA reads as TGTGCCAGCATCCCTACAGGGAATCCTCATTCGACTGAAGCTTTCTTT. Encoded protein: CASIPTGNPHSTEAFF.

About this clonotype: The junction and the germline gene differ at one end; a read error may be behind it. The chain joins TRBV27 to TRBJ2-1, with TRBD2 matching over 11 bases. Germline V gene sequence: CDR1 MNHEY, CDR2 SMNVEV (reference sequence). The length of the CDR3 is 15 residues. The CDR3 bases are TGTGCCGGCAGTTTAGGGACTAGCGGCCACAATGAGCAGTTCTTC. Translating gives CAGSLGTSGHNEQFF.

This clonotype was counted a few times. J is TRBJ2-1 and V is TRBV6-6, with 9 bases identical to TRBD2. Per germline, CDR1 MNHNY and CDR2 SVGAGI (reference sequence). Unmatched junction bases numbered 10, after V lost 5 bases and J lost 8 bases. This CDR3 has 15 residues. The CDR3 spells CASSPGRAGGHEQFF. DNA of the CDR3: TGTGCCAGCAGTCCCGGACGAGCGGGGGGTCATGAGCAGTTCTTC.

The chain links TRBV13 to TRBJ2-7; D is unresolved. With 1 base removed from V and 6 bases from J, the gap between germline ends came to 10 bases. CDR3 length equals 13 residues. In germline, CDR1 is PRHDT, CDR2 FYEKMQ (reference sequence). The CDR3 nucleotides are TGTGCCAGCAGCTTAGACACAGCTTCCGAGCAGTACTTC. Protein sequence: CASSLDTASEQYF.

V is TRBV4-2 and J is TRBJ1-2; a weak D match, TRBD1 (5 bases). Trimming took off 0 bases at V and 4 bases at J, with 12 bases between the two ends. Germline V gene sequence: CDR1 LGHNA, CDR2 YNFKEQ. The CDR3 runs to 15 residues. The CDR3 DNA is TGTGCCAGCAGCCAAGATCACGGGGGGGTCTATGGCTACACCTTC. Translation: CASSQDHGGVYGYTF.

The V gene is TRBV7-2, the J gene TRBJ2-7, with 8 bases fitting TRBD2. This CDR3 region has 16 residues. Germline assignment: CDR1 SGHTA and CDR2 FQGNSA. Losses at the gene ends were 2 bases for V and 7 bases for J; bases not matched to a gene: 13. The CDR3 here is CASSLLERGIYNEQYF. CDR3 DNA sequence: TGTGCCAGCAGCTTATTGGAGCGGGGGATTTACAATGAGCAGTACTTC.

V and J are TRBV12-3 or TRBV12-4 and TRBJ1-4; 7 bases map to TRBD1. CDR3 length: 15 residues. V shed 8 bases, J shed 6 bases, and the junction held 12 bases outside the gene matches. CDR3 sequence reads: CASQGGGDSDEKLFF. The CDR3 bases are TGTGCCAGCCAGGGGGGAGGGGACAGTGATGAAAAACTGTTTTTT.

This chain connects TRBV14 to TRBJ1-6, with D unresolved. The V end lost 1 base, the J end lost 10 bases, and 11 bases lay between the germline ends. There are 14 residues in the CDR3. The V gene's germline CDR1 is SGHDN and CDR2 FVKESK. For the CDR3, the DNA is TGTGCCAGCAGCCAAGCGCTAGGGAGCTCACCCCTCCACTTT. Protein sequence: CASSQALGSSPLHF.

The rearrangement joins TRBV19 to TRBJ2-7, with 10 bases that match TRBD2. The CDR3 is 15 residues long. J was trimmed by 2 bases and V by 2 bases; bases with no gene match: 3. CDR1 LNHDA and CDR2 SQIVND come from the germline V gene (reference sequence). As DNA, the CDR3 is TGTGCCAGTAGTATATGGACTAGCGGTACCTACGAGCAGTACTTC. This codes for CASSIWTSGTYEQYF. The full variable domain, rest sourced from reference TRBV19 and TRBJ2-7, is DGGITQSPKYLFRKEGQNVTLSCEQNLNHDAMYWYRQDPGQGLRLIYYSQIVNDFQKGDIAEGYSVSREKKESFPLTVTSAQKNPTAFYLCASSIWTSGTYEQYFGPGTRLTVT.

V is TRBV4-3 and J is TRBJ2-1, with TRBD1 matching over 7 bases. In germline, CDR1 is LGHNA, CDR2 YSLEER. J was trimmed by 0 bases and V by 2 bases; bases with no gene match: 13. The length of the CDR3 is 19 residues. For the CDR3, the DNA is TGCGCCAGCAGCCAAAGCGAGGGGGCCGGCGTCGGCTCCTACAATGAGCAGTTCTTC. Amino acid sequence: CASSQSEGAGVGSYNEQFF.

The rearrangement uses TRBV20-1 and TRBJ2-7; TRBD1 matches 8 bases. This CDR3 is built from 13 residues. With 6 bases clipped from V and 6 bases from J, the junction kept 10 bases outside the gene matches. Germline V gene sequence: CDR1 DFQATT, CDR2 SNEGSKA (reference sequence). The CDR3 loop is CSASGLQGGEQYF. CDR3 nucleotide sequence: TGCAGTGCAAGTGGGCTACAGGGGGGCGAGCAGTACTTC.

The DNA for the CDR3 is TGCGCCAGCAGCCAGACGGGACTAGCGCAAGAGACCCAGTACTTC. Translating it yields CASSQTGLAQETQYF. The rearrangement uses TRBV4-1 and TRBJ2-5; 10 nucleotides match TRBD2. Trimming took 3 bases from V and 2 from J; bases not matched to a gene: 3. CDR1 MGHRA and CDR2 YSYEKL come from the germline V gene. The CDR3 length is 15 residues.

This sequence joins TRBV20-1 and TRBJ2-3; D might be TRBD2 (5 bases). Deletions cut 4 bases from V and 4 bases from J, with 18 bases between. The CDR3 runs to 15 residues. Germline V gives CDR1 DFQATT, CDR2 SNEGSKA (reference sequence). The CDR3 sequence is CSAKNVVGVADTQYF. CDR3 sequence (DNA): TGCAGTGCTAAAAATGTCGTGGGAGTTGCAGATACGCAGTATTTT.

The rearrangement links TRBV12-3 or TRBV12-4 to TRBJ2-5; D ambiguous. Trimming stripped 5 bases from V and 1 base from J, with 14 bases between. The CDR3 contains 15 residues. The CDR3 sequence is CASSKRTWAQETQYF. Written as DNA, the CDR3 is TGTGCCAGCAGTAAAAGGACGTGGGCCCAAGAGACCCAGTACTTC.

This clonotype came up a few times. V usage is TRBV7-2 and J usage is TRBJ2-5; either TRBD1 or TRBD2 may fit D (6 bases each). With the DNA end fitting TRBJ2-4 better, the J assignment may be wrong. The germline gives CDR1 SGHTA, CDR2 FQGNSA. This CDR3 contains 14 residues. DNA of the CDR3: TGTGCCAGCAGCTCGGGGGCGGCCAAAAACATTCAGTACTTC. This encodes CASSSGAAKNIQYF.